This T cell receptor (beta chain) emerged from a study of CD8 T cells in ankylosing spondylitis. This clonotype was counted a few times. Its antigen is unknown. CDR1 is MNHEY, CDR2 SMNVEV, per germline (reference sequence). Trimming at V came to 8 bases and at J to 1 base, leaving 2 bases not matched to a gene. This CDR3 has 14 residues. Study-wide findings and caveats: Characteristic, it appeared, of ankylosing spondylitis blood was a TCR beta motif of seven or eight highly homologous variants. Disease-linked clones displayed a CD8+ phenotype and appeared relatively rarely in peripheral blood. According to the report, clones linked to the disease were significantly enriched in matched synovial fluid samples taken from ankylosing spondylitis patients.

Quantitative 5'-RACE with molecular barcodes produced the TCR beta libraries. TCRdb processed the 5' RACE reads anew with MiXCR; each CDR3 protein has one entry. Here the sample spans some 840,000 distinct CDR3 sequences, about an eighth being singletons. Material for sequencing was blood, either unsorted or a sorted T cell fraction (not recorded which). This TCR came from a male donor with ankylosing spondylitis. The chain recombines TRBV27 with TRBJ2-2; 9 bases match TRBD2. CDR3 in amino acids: CASRLAVNTGELFF. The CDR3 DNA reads TGTGCCAGCCGACTAGCGGTGAACACCGGGGAGCTGTTTTTT.